This TCR beta chain stems from a study of T cell changes during pregnancy in multiple sclerosis. In this sample, this clone turned up once. The protocol was immunoSEQ multiplex PCR, while the TCRdb copy is restricted to in-frame clones and leaves out a portion. The data contain 60,000 to 70,000 clones, roughly 91% of them singletons. This CDR3 is 12 amino acids long. The V end lost 2 bases, the J end lost 6 bases, and 6 bases lay between the germline ends. CDR1 and CDR2 (germline): SGHDT, YYEEEE. The chain recombines TRBV5-6 with TRBJ2-1; D possibly corresponds to TRBD1 (6 bases). The sequences come from peripheral blood, collected in the third trimester of pregnancy. The TCR sequence derives from a female donor in good health, enrolled as a control in a pregnancy study. CDR3 amino acids: CASSLGGNEQFF. The DNA of the CDR3 is TGTGCCAGCAGCTTAGGGGGCAATGAGCAGTTCTTC.